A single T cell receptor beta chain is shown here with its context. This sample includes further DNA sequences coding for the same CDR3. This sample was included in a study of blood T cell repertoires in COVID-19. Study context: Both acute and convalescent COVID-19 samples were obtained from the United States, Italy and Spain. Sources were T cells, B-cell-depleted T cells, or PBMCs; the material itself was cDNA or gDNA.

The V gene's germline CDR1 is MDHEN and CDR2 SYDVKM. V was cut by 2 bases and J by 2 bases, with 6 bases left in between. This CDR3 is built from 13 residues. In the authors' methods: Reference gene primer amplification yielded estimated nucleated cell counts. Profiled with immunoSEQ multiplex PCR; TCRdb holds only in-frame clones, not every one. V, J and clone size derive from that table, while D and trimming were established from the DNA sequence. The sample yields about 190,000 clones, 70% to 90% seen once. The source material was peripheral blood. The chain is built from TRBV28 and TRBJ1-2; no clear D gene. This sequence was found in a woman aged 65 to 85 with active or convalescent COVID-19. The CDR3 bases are TGTGCCAGCAGTTTAGCCGGGAACTATGGCTACACCTTC. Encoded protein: CASSLAGNYGYTF.